This TCR beta chain is drawn from a study of cytomegalovirus exposure and HLA in healthy donors. PCR employed 60 Vbeta and 13 Jbeta primers. TCRdb keeps only in-frame clones here, not all; method: immunoSEQ multiplex PCR. The sample lists about 190,000 clones; roughly 80% were seen once. Losses at the gene ends were 8 bases for V and 6 bases for J; bases not matched to a gene: 7. CDR1 and CDR2 from the germline V gene are SNHLY and FYNNEI. CDR3 length equals 14 residues. Study findings and constraints: It was 160 or so TCR beta chains that were listed as cytomegalovirus-associated. A later analysis by the authors found several of the most significant clusters apparently linked to common viral pathogens.

As concerns this clone: What it binds is unknown.

The sequenced sample was PBMCs. The V call is TRBV2, the J call TRBJ1-4, with 9 bases identical to TRBD1. The receptor was isolated from a woman between 18 and 29 years old in good health and CMV-seronegative. The DNA for the CDR3 is TGTGCCAGCGGAACTTGGGACAGGGATGAAAAACTGTTTTTT. Residues: CASGTWDRDEKLFF.